This entry is about one T cell receptor (beta chain). The antigen is not known. The sample belongs to a study of cytomegalovirus exposure and HLA in healthy donors. Study in general: Roughly 77 million unique TCRs from HLA-typed donors made up an early data release.

Amplification used 60 Vbeta primers and 13 Jbeta primers. Repertoires were generated with immunoSEQ multiplex PCR, while TCRdb's copy carries only in-frame clones and drops some. This sample's clone table lists some 33,000 clones. Study-wide results and caveats: Cytomegalovirus association was assigned to about 180 TCR beta chains.

The sample consisted of PBMCs. This TCR came from a female donor in good health and CMV-seronegative.

The CDR3 DNA reads as TGTGCCAGCAGCGCGGGGGATTTTGATTCACCCCTCCACTTT. Translated, it gives CASSAGDFDSPLHF. The V call is TRBV9, the J call TRBJ1-6, with TRBD1 as a possible D gene (5 bases). V lost 3 bases, J lost 8 bases, and 12 bases lay in between. There are 14 residues in the CDR3. The germline CDR1 and CDR2 sequences are SGDLS and YYNGEE.